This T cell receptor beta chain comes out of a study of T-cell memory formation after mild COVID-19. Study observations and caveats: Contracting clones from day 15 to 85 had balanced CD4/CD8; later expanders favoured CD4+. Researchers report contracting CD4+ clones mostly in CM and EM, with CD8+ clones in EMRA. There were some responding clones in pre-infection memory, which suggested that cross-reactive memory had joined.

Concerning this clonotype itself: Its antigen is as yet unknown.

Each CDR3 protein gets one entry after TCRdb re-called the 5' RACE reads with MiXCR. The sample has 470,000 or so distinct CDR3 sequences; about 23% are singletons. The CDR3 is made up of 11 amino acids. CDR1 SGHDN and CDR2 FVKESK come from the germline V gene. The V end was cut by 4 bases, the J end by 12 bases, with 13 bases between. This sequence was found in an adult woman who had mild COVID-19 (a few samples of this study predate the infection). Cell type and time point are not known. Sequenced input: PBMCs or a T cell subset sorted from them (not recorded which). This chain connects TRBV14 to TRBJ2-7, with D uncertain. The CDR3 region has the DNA TGTGCCAGCAGCCTGGGCCCTCATTGGTACTTC. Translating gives CASSLGPHWYF.